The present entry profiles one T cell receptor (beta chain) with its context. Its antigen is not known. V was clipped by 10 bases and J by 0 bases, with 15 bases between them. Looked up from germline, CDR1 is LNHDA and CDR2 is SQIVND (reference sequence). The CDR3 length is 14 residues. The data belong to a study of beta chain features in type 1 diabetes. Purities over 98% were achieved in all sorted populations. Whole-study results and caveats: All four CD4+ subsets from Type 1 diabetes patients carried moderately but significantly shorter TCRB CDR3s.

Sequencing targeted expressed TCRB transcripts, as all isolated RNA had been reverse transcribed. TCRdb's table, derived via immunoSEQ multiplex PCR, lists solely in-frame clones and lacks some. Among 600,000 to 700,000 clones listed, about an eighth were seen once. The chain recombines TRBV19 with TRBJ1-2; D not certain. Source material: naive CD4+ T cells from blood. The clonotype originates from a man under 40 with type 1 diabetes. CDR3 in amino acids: CATSPLRSNYGYTF. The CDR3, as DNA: TGTGCCACCTCCCCGCTAAGATCTAACTATGGCTACACCTTC.